This section outlines one TCR beta chain sequence together with its context. The data belong to a study of response to subunit inactivated influenza vaccine. TCRdb used MiXCR to reprocess the RT-PCR reads, holding one entry per CDR3 protein. The sample includes hundreds of thousands of distinct CDR3 sequences, around 15% seen only once; the top ten take 6% to 9.5%. The TCR was taken from a man aged 45-60 years who received an inactivated influenza vaccine. Sample: PBMCs from blood, taken 14 to 15 days before vaccination.

CDR3 nucleotides: TGCGCCAGCAGTTCCATTAGCGGGGATCGGGAGACCCAGTACTTC. Translated, it gives CASSSISGDRETQYF. The V gene is TRBV5-1, the J gene TRBJ2-5, with TRBD2 matching over 8 bases. The V gene end was trimmed by 5 bases and the J gene end by 5 bases; junction bases not matched to a gene: 11. This CDR3 has 15 amino acids. Germline-derived CDR1 and CDR2 are SGHRS and YFSETQ. The whole variable domain, remainder taken from reference TRBV5-1 and TRBJ2-5, is KAGVTQTPRYLIKTRGQQVTLSCSPISGHRSVSWYQQTPGQGLQFLFEYFSETQRNKGNFPGRFSGRQFSNSRSEMNVSTLELGDSALYLCASSSISGDRETQYFGPGTRLLVL.